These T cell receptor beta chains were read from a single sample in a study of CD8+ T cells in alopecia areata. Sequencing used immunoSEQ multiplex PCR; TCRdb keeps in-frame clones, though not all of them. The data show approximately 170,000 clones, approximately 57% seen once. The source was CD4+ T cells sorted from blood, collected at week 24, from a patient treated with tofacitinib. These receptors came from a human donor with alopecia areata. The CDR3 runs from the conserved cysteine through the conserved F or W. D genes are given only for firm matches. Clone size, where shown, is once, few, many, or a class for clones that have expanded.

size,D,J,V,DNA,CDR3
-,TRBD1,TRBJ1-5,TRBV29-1,TGCAGCGTTTCGGGACAGTATAGCAATCAGCCCCAGCATTTT,CSVSGQYSNQPQHF
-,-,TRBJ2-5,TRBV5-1,TGCGCCAGCACCTCGATACAGGGATCAGAGACCCAGTACTTC,CASTSIQGSETQYF
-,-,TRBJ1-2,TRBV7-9,TGTGCCAGCAGCCTAGAGACCGGGACGTTCTATGGCTACACCTTC,CASSLETGTFYGYTF
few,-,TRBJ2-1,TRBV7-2,TGTGCCAGCAGCTCCCCCCCCAACTACAATGAGCAGTTCTTC,CASSSPPNYNEQFF
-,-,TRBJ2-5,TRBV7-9,TGTGCCAGCAGCCTCGACAGAACGATACAAGAGACCCAGTACTTC,CASSLDRTIQETQYF
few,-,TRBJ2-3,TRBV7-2,TGTGCCAGCAGATCCGGGACAAGCACAGATACGCAGTATTTT,CASRSGTSTDTQYF
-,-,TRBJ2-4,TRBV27,TGTGCCAGCAGTTCCCCCTCTCTAGCCAAAAACATTCAGTACTTC,CASSSPSLAKNIQYF
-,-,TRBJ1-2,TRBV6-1,TGTGCCAGCAGTGAAGCAGGGGCGGACTATGGCTACACCTTC,CASSEAGADYGYTF
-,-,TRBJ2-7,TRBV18,TGTGCCAGCTCACCCCTTGGAGGGGGCAGGGACGAGCAGTACTTC,CASSPLGGGRDEQYF
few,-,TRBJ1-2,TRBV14,TGTGCCAGCAGCCAAGTGCGGTCGGCAGCCATCTATGGCTACACCTTC,CASSQVRSAAIYGYTF
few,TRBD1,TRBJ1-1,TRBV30,TGTGCACAACAGGGGTTAAGAGGCACTGAAGCTTTCTTT,CAQQGLRGTEAFF
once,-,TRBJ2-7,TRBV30,TGTGCCTGGAGTGTAAGCCTCATAAAAGACGAGCAGTACTTC,CAWSVSLIKDEQYF
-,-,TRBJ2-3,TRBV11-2,TGTGCCAGCAGCTCGACAGGTAGCACAGATACGCAGTATTTT,CASSSTGSTDTQYF
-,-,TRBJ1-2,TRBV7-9,TGTGCCAGCAGCTTAGCTAGCTATGGCTACACCTTC,CASSLASYGYTF
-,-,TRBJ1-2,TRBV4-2,TGTGCCAGCAGCCAACAAGGGGATGTCTACACCTTC,CASSQQGDVYTF
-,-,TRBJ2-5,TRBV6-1,TGTGCCAGCAGTGAACGACGGGGGGCCGAAGAGACCCAGTACTTC,CASSERRGAEETQYF
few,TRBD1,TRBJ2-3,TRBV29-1,TGCAGCGTTACCCCTACAGGGGGCTATTTCACAGATACGCAGTATTTT,CSVTPTGGYFTDTQYF
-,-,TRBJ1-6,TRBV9,TGTGCCAGCAGCGATAGGGTTGGCAATTCACCCCTCCACTTT,CASSDRVGNSPLHF
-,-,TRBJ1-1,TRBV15,TGTGCCACCAGCAGGACAGCGGGGGGCACTGAAGCTTTCTTT,CATSRTAGGTEAFF
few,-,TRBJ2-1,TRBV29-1,TGCAGCGTTGACCAGGGCTACAGGGATGAGCAGTTCTTC,CSVDQGYRDEQFF
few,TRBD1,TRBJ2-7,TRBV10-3,TGTGCCATCAGTGTTGTGCAGGGGGCCTACGAGCAGTACTTC,CAISVVQGAYEQYF
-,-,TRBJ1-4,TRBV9,TGTGCCAGCAGCGAGGGAGAAAAACTGTTTTTT,CASSEGEKLFF
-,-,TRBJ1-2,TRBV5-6,TGTGCCAGCAGCTTGGCCCCGAACTATGGCTACACCTTC,CASSLAPNYGYTF
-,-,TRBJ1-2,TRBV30,TGTGCCTGGATGCAGGGTCACTATGGCTACACCTTC,CAWMQGHYGYTF
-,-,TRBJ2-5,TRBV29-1,TGCAGCGTGGAGGGACAGACTTGGTACCAAGAGACCCAGTACTTC,CSVEGQTWYQETQYF
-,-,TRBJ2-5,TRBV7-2,TGTGCCAGCAGCGACCCGTTTGTACGAGAGACCCAGTACTTC,CASSDPFVRETQYF
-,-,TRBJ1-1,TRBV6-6,TGTGCCAGCAGGCAGAAAGCGGGGCAGCGCGACACTGAAGCTTTCTTT,CASRQKAGQRDTEAFF
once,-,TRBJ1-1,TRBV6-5,TGTGCCAGCAGTTACTCGGTTAGGTCCACTGAAGCTTTCTTT,CASSYSVRSTEAFF
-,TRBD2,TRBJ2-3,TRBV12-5,TGTGCTAGTGGTTTCAGACTAGCCACAGATACGCAGTATTTT,CASGFRLATDTQYF
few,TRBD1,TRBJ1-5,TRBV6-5,TGTGCCAGCAGTCGACAGGGGAATCAGCCCCAGCATTTT,CASSRQGNQPQHF
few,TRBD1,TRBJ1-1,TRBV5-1,TGCGCCAGCAGCACCGGACAGGGGCGGATAGCTTTCTTT,CASSTGQGRIAFF
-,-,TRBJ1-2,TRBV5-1,TGCGCCAGCAGCTTGTCTGGGGGCGACTATGGCTACACCTTC,CASSLSGGDYGYTF
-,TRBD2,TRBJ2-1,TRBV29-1,TGCAGCGTTGAGGGACTAGCGGAGCAGTTCTTC,CSVEGLAEQFF
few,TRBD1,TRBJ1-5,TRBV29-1,TGCAGCGTTTTGGAGGGGGCCCAGGGTCAGCCCCAGCATTTT,CSVLEGAQGQPQHF
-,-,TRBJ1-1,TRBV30,TGTGCCTGGAGATGGCAGAACACTGAAGCTTTCTTT,CAWRWQNTEAFF
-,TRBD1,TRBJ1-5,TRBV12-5,TGTGCTAGTGCCACGACAGGGGGCAATCAGCCCCAGCATTTT,CASATTGGNQPQHF
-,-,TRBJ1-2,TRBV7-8,TGTGCCAGCAGCTTAGACAGGAATGGCTACACCTTC,CASSLDRNGYTF